The TCR beta chain described here comes from a study of blood T cell repertoires in COVID-19. This CDR3 comprises 15 residues. Trimming left V 1 base short and J 2 bases short, with 10 bases between. CDR1 and CDR2 from the germline V gene are SGHTA and FQGTGA. Original analysis: Estimates of nucleated cell counts were drawn from the amplification of reference gene primers. Produced via immunoSEQ multiplex PCR; TCRdb's table is partial and in-frame only. The DNA gave D and trimming, while V, J and clone size come from that table. The sample has a few hundred thousand clones; around 84% are singletons. In its sample, this clone was seen once.

The gene calls are TRBV7-3 and TRBJ2-3; D may be TRBD2 (6 bases). This clonotype was sampled from a human donor in a cohort sampled during active COVID-19. Material for sequencing was peripheral blood. DNA for the CDR3: TGTGCCAGCAGCTTAATGGGGGACTCCACAGATACGCAGTATTTT. Translated: CASSLMGDSTDTQYF.